One sample yielded the 31 T cell receptor beta chains listed below, sequenced in a study of human T cells and chemical hapten exposure. Time point described: patch test 1, 2 weeks after DPC sensitization. The treatment is: therapeutic diphenylcyclopropenone sensitization with weekly scalp DPC. It was from unfractionated whole blood that total RNA was extracted. TCRdb fed the RACE reads into MiXCR, producing one record per CDR3 protein. The repertoire includes 50,000 or so distinct CDR3 sequences, more than 9.5% of them detected once, and around 1.8% sits in the top ten. The specimen was whole blood, collected in connection with sensitization to the hapten diphenylcyclopropenone (DPC). The receptors come from a woman aged 40 to 55 with alopecia areata. Some clones in this sample may be carry-over from other donors' samples.

Many counts were recorded for this clonotype. The CDR3, as DNA: TGTGCCACCAGCAGCGACAGGAACTATGGCTACACCTTC. It translates to CATSSDRNYGYTF. The V call is TRBV15, the J call TRBJ1-2; D is possibly TRBD1 (6 bases). The CDR3 totals 13 residues. Trimming stripped 3 bases from V and 2 bases from J, with 7 bases between. Per germline, CDR1 LNHNV and CDR2 YYDKDF (reference sequence). The whole variable domain, remainder taken from reference TRBV15 and TRBJ1-2, is DAMVIQNPRYQVTQFGKPVTLSCSQTLNHNVMYWYQQKSSQAPKLLFHYYDKDFNNEADTPDNFQSRRPNTSFCFLDIRSPGLGDTAMYLCATSSDRNYGYTFGSGTRLTVV.

The chain is built from TRBV29-1 and TRBJ2-3; D might be TRBD2 (5 bases). This CDR3 comprises 14 residues. Germline V gene lookup returns CDR1 SQVTM and CDR2 ANQGSEA. V dropped 7 bases and J dropped 6 bases, with 20 bases sitting between them. CDR3 sequence (DNA): TGCAGCGCGGACCATACACTAGTCTCGGATACGCAGTATTTT. Translated, it gives CSADHTLVSDTQYF.

The rearrangement joins TRBV18 to TRBJ1-2; 7 bases are shared with TRBD1. The V gene end was trimmed by 0 bases and the J gene end by 0 bases; junction bases not matched to a gene: 1. CDR3 length: 15 amino acids. Germline CDR1 reads KGHSH; CDR2 reads LQKENI. The CDR3 DNA follows: TGTGCCAGCTCACCACCGGGGACAGCTAACTATGGCTACACCTTC. This translates into CASSPPGTANYGYTF.

Only a few counts were recorded for this clonotype. J is TRBJ1-3 and V is TRBV10-3, with D unresolved. There are 15 residues in the CDR3. CDR1 is ENHRY, CDR2 SYGVKD, per germline. The germline V and J ends were trimmed by 5 bases and 2 bases, with 13 bases remaining between them. The CDR3 DNA sequence: TGTGCCATCAGTAGCAACACCAACGCTGGAAACACCATATATTTT. Translation: CAISSNTNAGNTIYF.

This clonotype is classed as medium-sized. This chain joins TRBV20-1 and TRBJ2-7; D is perhaps TRBD2 (6 bases). Germline-derived CDR1 and CDR2 are DFQATT and SNEGSKA (reference sequence). The V and J ends lost 1 base and 9 bases respectively, with 16 bases between them. CDR3 length equals 13 residues. In DNA form, the CDR3 reads TGCAGTGCTAGAGTGGAGGGGTCCTGGGGGCAGTACTTC. This gives the protein CSARVEGSWGQYF.

In its sample, this clonotype was seen many times. V is TRBV4-2 and J is TRBJ2-3; D unresolved. The CDR3 consists of 13 residues. Germline values: CDR1 LGHNA, CDR2 YNFKEQ. The V end was cut by 4 bases, the J end by 4 bases, with 9 bases between. The CDR3 sequence is CASSRIGSDTQYF. In nucleotides, the CDR3 is TGTGCCAGCAGCCGAATAGGCTCAGATACGCAGTATTTT.

This clonotype was detected ten times or more. V gene TRBV3-1 combines with J gene TRBJ2-1; TRBD2 agrees at 7 bases. The CDR3 spans 15 residues. CDR1 LGHDT and CDR2 YNNKEL come from the germline V gene (reference sequence). Trimming removed 6 bases from V and 7 bases from J; junction bases left unmatched: 12. The CDR3 bases are TGTGCCAGCAGAAAGGAGGGAGGGCCGGTAAATGAGCAGTTCTTC. Protein: CASRKEGGPVNEQFF.

Many counts were recorded for this clonotype. CDR3 amino acids: CAISESGGPEAFF. CDR3 nucleotide sequence: TGTGCCATCAGTGAGTCGGGAGGACCTGAAGCTTTCTTT. The gene calls are TRBV10-3 and TRBJ1-1; D remains unclear. Germline V gives CDR1 ENHRY, CDR2 SYGVKD. V lost 0 bases, J lost 6 bases, and 8 bases lay in between. The CDR3 consists of 13 residues.

This clonotype was observed a few times. This rearrangement joins TRBV18 to TRBJ2-7, with D perhaps TRBD1 (6 bases). Trimming took 2 bases from V and 0 from J, leaving 8 bases between them. The germline gives CDR1 KGHSH, CDR2 LQKENI. The CDR3 is made up of 14 amino acids. For the CDR3, the DNA is TGTGCCAGCTCACCAGGGGGCTTCTCCTACGAGCAGTACTTC. Its translation: CASSPGGFSYEQYF.

This clonotype has just a few counts. This rearrangement joins TRBV7-9 to TRBJ1-3; D is ambiguous. V was trimmed by 8 bases and J by 0 bases, leaving 17 bases between them. This CDR3 spans 16 amino acids. Germline CDR1 reads SEHNR; CDR2 reads FQNEAQ (reference sequence). The CDR3 nucleotides read TGTGCCAGCGTAAATTGGGCGGGAAGCTCTGGAAACACCATATATTTT. Its translation: CASVNWAGSSGNTIYF. Full variable domain (rest looked up from reference TRBV7-9 and TRBJ1-3): DTGVSQNPRHKITKRGQNVTFRCDPISEHNRLYWYRQTLGQGPEFLTYFQNEAQLEKSRLLSDRFSAERPKGSFSTLEIQRTEQGDSAMYLCASVNWAGSSGNTIYFGEGSWLTVV.

This clonotype occurred many times. The V and J genes are TRBV28 and TRBJ1-5; D is possibly TRBD1 (6 bases). CDR1 is MDHEN, CDR2 SYDVKM, per germline. Trimming removed 6 bases at V and 7 bases at J, with 16 bases between. CDR3 length: 14 residues. The CDR3 DNA reads TGTGCCAGCAGCAAGAGGGGGGGCGGCCAGCCCCAGCATTTT. This encodes CASSKRGGGQPQHF.

This clonotype showed up many times. This chain links TRBV29-1 with TRBJ2-1; perhaps D is TRBD1 or TRBD2 (5 bases each). The germline V and J ends were trimmed by 6 bases and 10 bases, with 10 bases remaining between them. Per the germline V gene, CDR1 is SQVTM and CDR2 is ANQGSEA. The length of the CDR3 is 10 residues. DNA of the CDR3: TGCAGCGTAGGGGACCCGGAGCAGTTCTTC. Translation gives CSVGDPEQFF.

The chain is built from TRBV5-4 and TRBJ2-7; D call uncertain. The CDR3 is made up of 12 amino acids. Germline lookup yields CDR1 SGHNT and CDR2 YYREEE (reference sequence). Trimming pared 10 bases from V and 1 base from J, leaving 12 bases between. The CDR3 DNA is TGTGCCGCCAAAGGACCTTCCTACGAGCAGTACTTC. Translation: CAAKGPSYEQYF.

The J gene is TRBJ2-3, the V gene TRBV12-5, with 7 nucleotides matching TRBD1. V trimming: 0 bases; J trimming: 0 bases; junction bases outside the gene matches: 12. CDR3 length equals 19 residues. The germline V gene encodes CDR1 LGHNT and CDR2 FRNRAP. The CDR3 region has the DNA TGTGCTAGTGGTTTGGTACTGGTAACAGGGGATACTAGCACAGATACGCAGTATTTT. Translated: CASGLVLVTGDTSTDTQYF.

This clonotype was recorded many times. This chain connects TRBV5-1 to TRBJ2-3; 8 nucleotides match TRBD1. The V segment lost 4 bases and the J segment 0 bases; nucleotides outside the gene matches: 10. This CDR3 is built from 17 residues. The V gene's germline CDR1 is SGHRS and CDR2 YFSETQ. The CDR3 DNA reads as TGCGCCAGCAGCCCCCACGTAGGACAGGGTAGCACAGATACGCAGTATTTT. This encodes CASSPHVGQGSTDTQYF.

The table lists this clonotype with a few counts. The chain combines TRBV5-6 with TRBJ2-3; D gene uncertain. Germline V gene sequence: CDR1 SGHDT, CDR2 YYEEEE. This CDR3 has 16 amino acids. V was shortened by 4 bases and J by 0 bases, with 15 bases between the two germline ends. The CDR3 DNA reads TGTGCCAGCAGCCCGACCGGGTTGGAAAGCACAGATACGCAGTATTTT. Protein sequence: CASSPTGLESTDTQYF.

This clonotype was seen repeatedly, ten times or more. The chain carries TRBV4-2 and TRBJ1-2; D is ambiguous. Trimming took off 0 bases at V and 5 bases at J, with 7 bases between the two ends. CDR1 is LGHNA and CDR2 is YNFKEQ in the germline V gene. The CDR3 extends over 13 amino acids. CDR3 loop: CASSQEQPYGYTF. Here the CDR3 DNA reads TGTGCCAGCAGCCAAGAACAGCCATATGGCTACACCTTC.

The chain carries TRBV7-2 and TRBJ2-3, with D unclear. Germline V gives CDR1 SGHTA, CDR2 FQGNSA. The CDR3 runs 13 residues. V gave up 4 bases and J gave up 0 bases, with 5 bases separating them. CDR3 sequence reads: CASSSPSTDTQYF. In DNA form, the CDR3 reads TGTGCCAGCAGCTCACCTAGCACAGATACGCAGTATTTT.

In this sample, this clonotype turned up many times. V gene TRBV5-1 combines with J gene TRBJ1-5; TRBD1 agrees at 8 bases. Germline loops: CDR1 SGHRS, CDR2 YFSETQ. After removal of 2 bases from V and 7 bases from J, the junction contained 5 bases not matched to a gene. The CDR3 covers 14 residues. Here the CDR3 DNA reads TGCGCCAGCAGCTTCGGACAGGGCGACCAGCCCCAGCATTTT. This encodes CASSFGQGDQPQHF.

The sample holds many counts of this clonotype. The chain has TRBV12-3 or TRBV12-4 and TRBJ1-4; TRBD1 agrees at 7 bases. V gave up 3 bases and J gave up 4 bases; unmatched junction bases: 2. The CDR3 has 14 residues. Written as DNA, the CDR3 is TGTGCCAGCAGTTTCGGGACAGTTAATGAAAAACTGTTTTTT. Its translation is CASSFGTVNEKLFF.

This clonotype was seen at least ten times. The genes are TRBV3-1 and TRBJ1-2; D unclear. V dropped 1 base and J dropped 3 bases, with 6 bases sitting between them. The V gene's germline CDR1 is LGHDT and CDR2 YNNKEL (reference sequence). The CDR3 contains 13 residues. CDR3 sequence: CASSQGSHYGYTF. The CDR3 DNA reads as TGTGCCAGCAGCCAAGGCAGCCACTATGGCTACACCTTC.

This clonotype appeared a few times. The chain couples TRBV11-2 to TRBJ1-1; 7 bases fit TRBD1. CDR3 size: 14 residues. Germline V CDR1 and CDR2: SGHAT, FQNNGV. With V trimmed by 3 bases and J by 5 bases, 6 bases remained unmatched. The CDR3 spells CASSFNTGETEAFF. CDR3 coding DNA: TGTGCCAGCAGCTTTAATACAGGGGAAACTGAAGCTTTCTTT.

This clonotype occurred many times. The V and J genes are TRBV5-1 and TRBJ2-1; D not resolved. This CDR3 region has 12 residues. Germline assignment: CDR1 SGHRS and CDR2 YFSETQ. Trimming stripped 2 bases from V and 7 bases from J, with 7 bases between. The CDR3 DNA reads TGCGCCAGCAGCTTAGAAGCTAATGAGCAGTTCTTC. This translates into CASSLEANEQFF.

The table lists this clonotype with many counts. This sequence joins TRBV20-1 and TRBJ1-5; D gene uncertain. Germline V gene lookup returns CDR1 DFQATT and CDR2 SNEGSKA (reference sequence). This CDR3 region has 15 residues. Trimming shortened V by 7 bases and J by 1 base, and 17 bases separated the two germline ends. DNA of the CDR3: TGCAGTGGATGGACGGCCCGGTTGAGCAATCAGCCCCAGCATTTT. The encoded protein is CSGWTARLSNQPQHF.

This chain links TRBV3-1 with TRBJ1-2; the D gene is possibly TRBD1 (5 bases). The CDR3 has 15 amino acids. The germline CDR1 and CDR2 sequences are LGHDT and YNNKEL (reference sequence). Trimming shortened V by 1 base and J by 2 bases, and 11 bases separated the two germline ends. CDR3 DNA: TGTGCCAGCAGCCAAGGGCCAGGGCGAAACTATGGCTACACCTTC. Translation: CASSQGPGRNYGYTF. Full variable domain (missing parts from reference TRBV3-1 and TRBJ1-2): DTAVSQTPKYLVTQMGNDKSIKCEQNLGHDTMYWYKQDSKKFLKIMFSYNNKELIINETVPNRFSPKSPDKAHLNLHINSLELGDSAVYFCASSQGPGRNYGYTFGSGTRLTVV.

There are many counts of this clonotype. The rearrangement joins TRBV4-1 to TRBJ2-7; D may be TRBD2 (5 bases). V gave up 0 bases and J gave up 0 bases, with 12 bases separating them. Germline V CDR1 and CDR2: MGHRA, YSYEKL. The CDR3 is 16 residues long. The CDR3, as DNA: TGCGCCAGCAGCCAAGATGGAGGAGCCTACTCCTACGAGCAGTACTTC. Translation: CASSQDGGAYSYEQYF.

This sequence joins TRBV20-1 and TRBJ2-3; D not resolved. Germline CDR1 DFQATT, CDR2 SNEGSKA (reference sequence). The length of the CDR3 is 11 residues. V was shortened by 6 bases and J by 2 bases, with 6 bases between the two germline ends. Here the CDR3 DNA reads TGCAGTGCGCCTGTCACAGATACGCAGTATTTT. Encoded protein: CSAPVTDTQYF.

J is TRBJ1-3 and V is TRBV28, with D perhaps TRBD1 (5 bases). This CDR3 is built from 14 residues. Germline loops: CDR1 MDHEN, CDR2 SYDVKM. V shed 7 bases and J shed 4 bases, with 14 bases lying between them. The CDR3 region is CASTWRTFGNTIYF. The CDR3 DNA follows: TGTGCCAGCACCTGGAGGACATTCGGAAACACCATATATTTT.

The chain combines TRBV6-1 with TRBJ2-3; D ambiguous. Germline V lookup: CDR1 MNHNS, CDR2 SASEGT. Trimming stripped 4 bases from V and 5 bases from J, with 13 bases between. CDR3 length: 14 amino acids. CDR3 loop: CASSGEGRGDTQYF. The CDR3 DNA sequence: TGTGCCAGCAGTGGGGAAGGGCGTGGAGATACGCAGTATTTT.

The table lists this clonotype with a few counts. The V call is TRBV11-3, the J call TRBJ2-1; D is ambiguous. This CDR3 is 12 amino acids long. Germline-derived CDR1 and CDR2 are SGHNT and YENEEA. V dropped 5 bases and J dropped 15 bases, with 17 bases sitting between them. The CDR3 nucleotides are TGTGCCAGCAGCCAAGGAGCCGTTCGGCCGTTCTTC. This encodes CASSQGAVRPFF.

This clonotype was observed many times. This chain connects TRBV12-3 or TRBV12-4 to TRBJ2-4; D is undetermined. CDR3 length: 14 amino acids. V was cut by 6 bases and J by 1 base, with 10 bases left in between. The CDR3 loop reads CASSHPPAKNIQYF. The CDR3, as DNA: TGTGCCAGCAGCCACCCCCCTGCCAAAAACATTCAGTACTTC.